Detailed here is one T cell receptor (beta chain). The junction differs from germline at one of its ends, possibly a read error. These data are taken from a study of blood T cells in healthy people across ages. Through a sample-barcoded 5' primer and a J-beta primer mix, a second PCR was run for roughly 6 to 11 cycles. TCRdb called the 5' RACE reads again in MiXCR, with one record for every CDR3 protein. The table has approximately 1,000,000 distinct CDR3 sequences, 40% to 55% seen once; the top ten hold over 15%. The CDR3 length is 14 residues. Germline CDR1 and CDR2: MNHEY and SVGAGI. The receptor was derived from a woman aged 55-70 years in good health. This chain joins TRBV6-5 and TRBJ2-7; 10 nucleotides agree with TRBD2. Sequenced: blood. DNA of the CDR3: TGTGCCGGCAGTTACGGGACTAGCGCCTACGAGCAGTACTTC. It encodes CAGSYGTSAYEQYF.